One and the same sample provided the 25 T cell receptor beta chains below, sequenced in a study of blood T cell repertoires in COVID-19. Generated by immunoSEQ multiplex PCR, the TCRdb table keeps only in-frame clones and is missing some. Of 200,000 to 250,000 clones in the sample, about 87% were seen once. Sequencing was carried out using peripheral blood. These TCRs come from a man aged 25 to 40 with COVID-19, enrolled during active disease.

The rearrangement joins TRBV7-2 to TRBJ1-1, with D unresolved. V was clipped by 4 bases and J by 1 base, with 10 bases between them. This CDR3 has 14 residues. Germline V gives CDR1 SGHTA, CDR2 FQGNSA. CDR3 sequence (DNA): TGTGCCAGCAGCTCCTCCCTCGGGAACACTGAAGCTTTCTTT. Its protein is CASSSSLGNTEAFF.

This rearrangement joins TRBV19 to TRBJ1-2; weak D call: TRBD1 (6 bases). Per germline, CDR1 LNHDA and CDR2 SQIVND (reference sequence). Trimming removed 5 bases from V and 8 bases from J, with 9 bases in between. The CDR3 is made up of 11 amino acids. In DNA, the CDR3 is TGTGCCAGTAGTGACAGGAGCGGCTACACCTTC. This translates into CASSDRSGYTF.

This clone appeared a few times. This chain links TRBV6-6 with TRBJ2-2, with 11 bases aligning to TRBD2. The CDR3 covers 17 residues. With V trimmed by 6 bases and J by 3 bases, 9 bases remained unmatched. Germline lookup yields CDR1 MNHNY and CDR2 SVGAGI (reference sequence). The CDR3 region is CASRRLSGGAHTGELFF. CDR3 DNA: TGTGCCAGCAGACGACTTAGCGGGGGGGCCCACACCGGGGAGCTGTTTTTT.

The chain combines TRBV11-2 with TRBJ2-5, with TRBD2 matching 14 bases. Per germline, CDR1 SGHAT and CDR2 FQNNGV. V lost 3 bases to trimming and J lost 5 bases; unmatched junction nucleotides: 5. The CDR3 loop spans 16 amino acids. For the CDR3, the DNA is TGTGCCAGCAGCTTGGGACTAGCGGGAGTGAGGGAGACCCAGTACTTC. Encoded protein: CASSLGLAGVRETQYF.

The chain has TRBV5-6 and TRBJ1-6; D is perhaps TRBD1 (6 bases). V was trimmed by 2 bases and J by 10 bases, leaving 10 bases between them. Germline V gene sequence: CDR1 SGHDT, CDR2 YYEEEE. CDR3 length: 13 residues. The CDR3 DNA follows: TGTGCCAGCAGCTTCCCAGGGGTGTCACCCCTCCACTTT. Translation gives CASSFPGVSPLHF.

V and J are TRBV24-1 and TRBJ2-3, with 7 bases fitting TRBD2. After removal of 5 bases from V and 4 bases from J, the junction contained 8 bases not matched to a gene. The CDR3 has 15 residues. CDR1 KGHDR and CDR2 SFDVKD come from the germline V gene. The CDR3 region has the DNA TGTGCCACCAGTGGTGTGGCGGGAGCATCAGATACGCAGTATTTT. This codes for CATSGVAGASDTQYF.

This clone was detected a few times. The chain couples TRBV19 to TRBJ1-2; D may be TRBD1 (5 bases). The V gene's germline CDR1 is LNHDA and CDR2 SQIVND (reference sequence). The length of the CDR3 is 15 residues. V shed 0 bases and J shed 7 bases, with 15 bases lying between them. CDR3 coding DNA: TGTGCCAGTAGTATAGAGGCAGGGCGACTTGGTGGCTACACCTTC. The encoded protein is CASSIEAGRLGGYTF.

The chain joins TRBV6-5 to TRBJ1-3, with TRBD1 as a possible D gene (5 bases). Between the trimmed V and J ends, which lost 7 bases and 3 bases, there was a span of 16 bases. Germline lookup yields CDR1 MNHEY and CDR2 SVGAGI. The CDR3 totals 15 residues. Here the CDR3 reads CASKGQGRDGNTIYF. As DNA, the CDR3 is TGTGCCAGCAAAGGGCAGGGCAGGGATGGAAACACCATATATTTT.

The J gene is TRBJ1-2, the V gene TRBV29-1; TRBD1 matches at 8 bases. V was pared by 7 bases and J by 0 bases, with 4 bases of the junction left unmatched. The germline V gene has CDR1 SQVTM and CDR2 ANQGSEA. The length of the CDR3 is 13 residues. CDR3 nucleotides: TGCAGCGCCGACAGGGGATCTAACTATGGCTACACCTTC. Encoded protein: CSADRGSNYGYTF.

The chain couples TRBV5-1 to TRBJ2-1; 8 bases are shared with TRBD2. V dropped 4 bases and J dropped 0; count of bases not matched to a gene: 9. CDR3 length: 17 residues. Germline V gene sequence: CDR1 SGHRS, CDR2 YFSETQ. This CDR3 is CASSPRRRGASYNEQFF. CDR3 nucleotides: TGCGCCAGCAGCCCTCGGCGGCGGGGGGCCTCCTACAATGAGCAGTTCTTC.

V usage is TRBV6-5 and J usage is TRBJ2-2; 7 bases map to TRBD1. CDR1 is MNHEY, CDR2 SVGAGI, per germline. The CDR3 has 13 amino acids. After removal of 6 bases from V and 6 bases from J, the junction contained 4 bases not matched to a gene. CDR3 DNA sequence: TGTGCCAGCAGGACGACAGGGCCCGGGGAGCTGTTTTTT. Its protein product is CASRTTGPGELFF.

The chain carries TRBV7-9 and TRBJ1-2; D gene unclear. This CDR3 spans 16 amino acids. Trimming removed 5 bases from V and 5 bases from J, with 21 bases in between. CDR1 is SEHNR, CDR2 FQNEAQ, per germline (reference sequence). The chain's CDR3 is CASSPPAGLFTYGYTF. CDR3 bases: TGTGCCAGCAGCCCCCCTGCCGGACTTTTTACTTATGGCTACACCTTC.

J is TRBJ2-5 and V is TRBV6-6; D is unclear. V was cut by 5 bases and J by 1 base, with 11 bases left in between. This CDR3 comprises 14 residues. Germline V gives CDR1 MNHNY, CDR2 SVGAGI (reference sequence). The CDR3 region is CASSQQLPQETQYF. CDR3 in DNA: TGTGCCAGCAGTCAACAGCTACCCCAAGAGACCCAGTACTTC.

V gene TRBV5-1 combines with J gene TRBJ2-7, with D possibly being TRBD1 (6 bases). Germline-derived CDR1 and CDR2 are SGHRS and YFSETQ. The CDR3 spans 15 residues. V lost 3 bases, J lost 0 bases, and 13 bases lay in between. CDR3 region: CASSWTQGPSYEQYF. CDR3 coding DNA: TGCGCCAGCAGCTGGACACAGGGCCCCTCCTACGAGCAGTACTTC. Full variable domain (outside the CDR3, taken from reference TRBV5-1 and TRBJ2-7): KAGVTQTPRYLIKTRGQQVTLSCSPISGHRSVSWYQQTPGQGLQFLFEYFSETQRNKGNFPGRFSGRQFSNSRSEMNVSTLELGDSALYLCASSWTQGPSYEQYFGPGTRLTVT.

The chain recombines TRBV13 with TRBJ2-1; TRBD2 matches at 14 bases. Unmatched junction bases numbered 7, after V lost 5 bases and J lost 7 bases. This CDR3 region has 16 residues. In germline, CDR1 is PRHDT, CDR2 FYEKMQ (reference sequence). CDR3 DNA: TGTGCCAGCAGCCCCACCGGGACTAGCGGGAGAAATGAGCAGTTCTTC. Amino acids: CASSPTGTSGRNEQFF.

The chain couples TRBV27 to TRBJ1-6, with D maybe TRBD1 (5 bases). With 3 bases removed from V and 5 bases from J, the gap between germline ends came to 14 bases. From germline, CDR1 is MNHEY and CDR2 SMNVEV (reference sequence). This CDR3 region has 16 residues. CDR3 sequence: CASSFDRGPNNSPLHF. DNA of the CDR3: TGTGCCAGCAGTTTTGATAGGGGCCCCAATAATTCACCCCTCCACTTT.

The V call is TRBV5-1, the J call TRBJ2-1, with a possible D match to TRBD2 (5 bases). Trimming took 5 bases from V and 0 from J, leaving 12 bases between them. The germline gives CDR1 SGHRS, CDR2 YFSETQ. The CDR3 extends over 15 amino acids. This CDR3 reads CASSSSQLSYNEQFF. DNA for the CDR3: TGCGCCAGCAGTTCTAGCCAACTCTCCTACAATGAGCAGTTCTTC.

A few counts support this clone. The chain employs TRBV7-2 and TRBJ2-7, with 7 bases that match TRBD1. CDR1 is SGHTA, CDR2 FQGNSA, per germline. The V segment lost 5 bases and the J segment 2 bases; nucleotides outside the gene matches: 3. This CDR3 region has 13 residues. The CDR3 DNA is TGTGCCAGCAGCCGGGACAGAGCCTACGAGCAGTACTTC. Encoded protein: CASSRDRAYEQYF.

The V call is TRBV7-9, the J call TRBJ1-1; no clear D gene. The CDR3 runs 15 residues. Trimming pared 1 base from V and 0 bases from J, leaving 9 bases between. Per the germline V gene, CDR1 is SEHNR and CDR2 is FQNEAQ (reference sequence). The CDR3, as DNA: TGTGCCAGCAGCTTAGGGCTGAACATGAACACTGAAGCTTTCTTT. Its translation is CASSLGLNMNTEAFF.

The gene calls are TRBV6-5 and TRBJ2-3; 7 bases line up with TRBD2. The J segment lost 3 bases and the V segment lost 2 bases, leaving 5 bases of the junction unmatched. This CDR3 has 15 amino acids. CDR1 MNHEY and CDR2 SVGAGI come from the germline V gene. Written as DNA, the CDR3 is TGTGCCAGCAGTTACGCGGGAGACATGACAGATACGCAGTATTTT. Translation gives CASSYAGDMTDTQYF.

The chain recombines TRBV9 with TRBJ1-2; TRBD1 agrees at 7 bases. Trimming at V came to 3 bases and at J to 2 bases, leaving 7 bases not matched to a gene. The V gene's germline CDR1 is SGDLS and CDR2 YYNGEE. The CDR3 extends over 15 amino acids. CDR3 sequence: CASSAPPTGNYGYTF. The CDR3 nucleotides read TGTGCCAGCAGCGCACCCCCGACAGGGAACTATGGCTACACCTTC.

The genes are TRBV9 and TRBJ2-2; 8 bases match TRBD1. Looked up from germline, CDR1 is SGDLS and CDR2 is YYNGEE. This CDR3 has 15 residues. Trimming removed 3 bases from V and 4 bases from J; junction bases left unmatched: 5. CDR3 DNA: TGTGCCAGCAGCGGACGGGACAGGCCCACCGGGGAGCTGTTTTTT. Its translation is CASSGRDRPTGELFF. Full variable domain (missing parts from reference TRBV9 and TRBJ2-2): DSGVTQTPKHLITATGQRVTLRCSPRSGDLSVYWYQQSLDQGLQFLIQYYNGEERAKGNILERFSAQQFPDLHSELNLSSLELGDSALYFCASSGRDRPTGELFFGEGSRLTVL.

This CDR3 is CASSLHTGTAANEKLFF. DNA for the CDR3: TGTGCCAGCAGTTTACATACGGGGACAGCCGCTAATGAAAAACTGTTTTTT. The chain uses TRBV27 and TRBJ1-4; 7 nucleotides line up with TRBD1. This CDR3 has 17 residues. Trimming took 2 bases from V and 3 from J; bases not matched to a gene: 9. Germline values: CDR1 MNHEY, CDR2 SMNVEV (reference sequence).

The chain is built from TRBV20-1 and TRBJ1-1; D is possibly TRBD1 (5 bases). CDR3 size: 11 residues. CDR1 DFQATT and CDR2 SNEGSKA come from the germline V gene (reference sequence). The V gene lost 6 bases and the J gene lost 1 base, with 6 bases spanning the gap. Written as DNA, the CDR3 is TGCAGTGCACAGGCGAACACTGAAGCTTTCTTT. Its protein is CSAQANTEAFF.

The chain uses TRBV6-5 and TRBJ2-7, with a possible D match to TRBD1 (6 bases). This CDR3 is 14 amino acids long. Germline V gene lookup returns CDR1 MNHEY and CDR2 SVGAGI. Trimming shortened V by 2 bases and J by 1 base, and 9 bases separated the two germline ends. The CDR3 bases are TGTGCCAGCAGTTACAGTCAGGGGTCCTACGAGCAGTACTTC. Translated: CASSYSQGSYEQYF.